Listed below are T cell receptor beta chains from one sample, sequenced in a study of CD8+ T cells in alopecia areata. Generated by immunoSEQ multiplex PCR, the TCRdb table keeps only in-frame clones and is missing some. This sample has roughly 30,000 clones, with more than 55% found just once. Sequenced material: NKG2D-high CD8+ T cells sorted from blood. All receptors derive from a human donor with alopecia areata. Both conserved end residues are part of each CDR3.

v_call	cdr3_length	cdr3_aa
TRBV21-1	14	CASSKGPWDGEQYF
TRBV4-1	16	CASSQSAGPIYNEQFF
TRBV6-6	16	CASSTLLRDRDTEAFF
TRBV7-9	15	CASSHSGAQSNEQFF
TRBV6-5	14	CASSYSYLGETQYF
TRBV4-1	12	CASSQDKNIQYF
TRBV5-1	15	CASSFEDPGSDTQYF
TRBV29-1	13	CSVESEANYEQYF
TRBV9	15	CASSTGLAVYNEQFF
TRBV28	13	CASSSGQGSGYTF
TRBV4-3	20	CASSQDPTRQAKRGRETQYF
TRBV7-2	14	CGVIQGDGPYEQYF
TRBV27	14	CASSLLAGTYEQYF
TRBV28	16	CASSSPQGINQGPQHF
TRBV5-6	14	CASSLGLRGDEQFF
TRBV7-9	12	CASSSYEDTQYF
TRBV11-2	15	CASSPTRGGAGEQYF
TRBV7-8	17	CASSLLIQGAGVDEQYF